Reported below is one T cell receptor (beta chain). Its antigen is unknown. Germline values: CDR1 SGHVS, CDR2 FQNEAQ. Trimming cost V 5 bases and J 9 bases; bases outside gene matches: 10. CDR3 size: 15 residues. This sample stems from a study of T cell clonotyping in hematopoietic cell transplantation. General study findings and limits: Pathologically expanded recipient clonotypes increased progressively from day 30 to day 180 as diversity fell.

Profiling relied on immunoSEQ multiplex PCR, and the TCRdb table lists in-frame clones only, not all of them. The table shows some 29,000 clones, with roughly 85% occurring only once. Specified time point: recipient sample about 28 days before transplant, after cytoreduction. The receptor was derived from a man between 40 and 49 years old with acute myeloid leukemia. Some clones in this sample may be carry-over from other donors' samples. Sequencing was performed on peripheral blood mononuclear cells, taken before stem cell transplant. This chain uses TRBV7-8 with TRBJ2-1; 10 bases are shared with TRBD2. CDR3 protein: CASSLLAGDSSEQFF. In DNA form, the CDR3 reads TGTGCCAGCAGCCTGCTAGCGGGAGACTCTAGTGAGCAGTTCTTC.